This TCR beta chain was obtained from a study of radiotherapy plus CTLA-4 blockade in lung cancer. A note on this clone: Its antigen is unidentified.

TCRdb keeps only in-frame clones here, not all; method: immunoSEQ multiplex PCR. The sample yields tens of thousands of clones, 80% to 90% seen once. V lost 0 bases and J 3 bases, leaving 12 bases between the germline ends. Germline CDR1 SGHRS, CDR2 YFSETQ. The CDR3 has 15 amino acids. Points from the study as a whole: Increased serum interferon-beta after radiation also reportedly predicted response strongly.

The source is a human donor with non-small cell lung cancer whose response to radiotherapy plus ipilimumab could not be evaluated. Here the sequenced sample was peripheral blood, taken from a patient treated with radiotherapy plus ipilimumab. V and J are TRBV5-1 and TRBJ1-1; D is unclear. CDR3 DNA sequence: TGCGCCAGCAGCTTGGCGCCGTCTACGTACACTGAAGCTTTCTTT. Translated: CASSLAPSTYTEAFF.